The present entry profiles one T cell receptor (beta chain) with its context. Its antigen is still unknown. Base-call qualities are not available, and no considerably larger clone is one nucleotide away. The data stem from a study of blood T cell repertoires in COVID-19 (dated by TCRdb to 2020 to 2022). For the wider study: Samples covering the acute and convalescent phases of COVID-19 were provided by collaborators in the United States, Italy and Spain. Where available, HLA class I and class II types were taken from metadata supplied by the sample provider and were not determined by assay-based typing. Sample metadata almost always included a de-identified subject ID, COVID-19 status, age in years and sex. Samples were obtained from the ongoing ImmuneRACE study (first 160 participants) and from 1,000 to 1,500 subjects provided by 6 global collaborators. The material from the prospective study consisted of cDNA or gDNA derived from T cells, B-cell-depleted T cells, or PBMCs. The repertoires were made available in a free public database intended to serve as a resource for research on the immune response to SARS-CoV-2. Subjects who had been exposed to COVID-19, were actively infected with it, or had recovered from it provided the deeply sampled blood TCRbeta repertoires that made up the dataset. Study-wide conclusions, independent of this receptor: Clinical and demographic metadata were provided uncurated, with the amount varying by source and participant.

Participants in the prospective study were aged roughly 18 to 100 years, lived in under 30 United States geographic areas, and enrolled through a virtual design. In the prospective study, cohorts were assigned on the basis of participant-reported clinical history obtained from a screening survey and a study questionnaire. For ImmuneRACE Cohort 3, a participant was defined as recovered based on two consecutive negative NP/OP PCR tests, clearance by a healthcare professional, or resolution of symptoms. In the prospective study, whole blood, serum and a nasopharyngeal or oropharyngeal swab were collected from each participant by mobile phlebotomists. Over an approximately 2-month period, participants in the prospective study had the option of providing additional blood draws and questionnaires. Before DNA extraction, blood samples from the prospective study were shipped at room temperature or frozen.

The immunoSEQ Assay, a bias-controlled multiplex PCR, was used to amplify TCRbeta CDR3 regions from genomic DNA. The source study handled its data this way. Within the assay, amplification of reference gene primers was used to estimate how many nucleated cells each sample contained. Sequence reads were collapsed and filtered to measure the absolute abundance of every unique TCRbeta CDR3 rearrangement. Productive Simpson clonality was computed per sample as the square root of Simpson's diversity index over productive rearrangements. The table was pulled from immuneACCESS by TCRdb, which kept in-frame rearrangements only. Such tables lose some clones; where checked, under half of the loss comes from unresolved V genes, and the rest has no known cause. That table gives V, J and clone size, and the DNA gave D and trimming. The sample table lists over 120,000 clones, nearly 80% of them with a count of one. The ten largest clones represent under 3% of the sample.

The junction shows trimming of 3 bases on V and 6 bases on J, and the gene matches do not reach 13 bases of it. From the cysteine through the phenylalanine, the CDR3 covers 15 amino acids. Only the CDR3 region is kept as DNA, spanning 45 bases read in frame from base 1. As encoded in the germline V gene (reference sequence), CDR1 is GTSNPN while CDR2 is SVGIG. This TCR came from a woman between 50 and 59 years old who had recovered from COVID-19. This chain joins TRBV30 to TRBJ1-1, with 7 junctional bases fitting TRBD1. Material for sequencing was PBMCs or T cells enriched from blood (not recorded which). The nucleotide sequence is TGTGCCTGGAGCCCAAAGGTAGGGGGCTTTGCTGAAGCTTTCTTT. It codes for CAWSPKVGGFAEAFF. Beyond the CDR3, the reference TRBV30 and TRBJ1-1 genes provide the residues; the full variable domain reads: SQTIHQWPATLVQPVGSPLSLECTVEGTSNPNLYWYRQAAGRGLQLLFYSVGIGQISSEVPQNLSASRPQDRQFILSSKKLLLSDSGFYLCAWSPKVGGFAEAFFGQGTRLTVV.